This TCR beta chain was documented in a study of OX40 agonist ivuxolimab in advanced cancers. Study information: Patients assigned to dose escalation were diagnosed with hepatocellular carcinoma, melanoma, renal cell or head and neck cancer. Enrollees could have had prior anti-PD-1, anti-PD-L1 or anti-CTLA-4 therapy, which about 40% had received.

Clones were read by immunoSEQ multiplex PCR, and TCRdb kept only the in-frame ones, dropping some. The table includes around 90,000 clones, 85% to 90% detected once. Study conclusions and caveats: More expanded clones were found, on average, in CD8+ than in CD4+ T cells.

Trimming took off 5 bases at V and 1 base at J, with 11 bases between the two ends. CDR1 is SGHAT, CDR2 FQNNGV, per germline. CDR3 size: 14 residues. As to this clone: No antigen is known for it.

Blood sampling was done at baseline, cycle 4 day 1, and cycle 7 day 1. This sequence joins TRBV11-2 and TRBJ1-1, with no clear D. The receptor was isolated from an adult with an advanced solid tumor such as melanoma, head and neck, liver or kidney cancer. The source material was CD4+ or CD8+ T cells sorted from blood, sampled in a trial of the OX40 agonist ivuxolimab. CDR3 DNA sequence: TGTGCCAGCAGCCCCCCCGGAGGGAACACTGAAGCTTTCTTT. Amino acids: CASSPPGGNTEAFF.